This is a list of T cell receptor beta chains from one sample in a study of T cells after yellow fever vaccination. TCRdb fed the 5' RACE reads into MiXCR, producing one record per CDR3 protein. This table has some 150,000 distinct CDR3 sequences, approximately 10% appearing once. Sequencing was performed on CD8+ T cells sorted from PBMCs, taken 45 days after the yellow fever booster vaccination. These receptors originate from a man between 18 and 29 years old who received the YFV17D yellow fever vaccine. Both conserved end residues are part of each CDR3. A D gene is named only where the DNA matches it firmly. Not all rows give a size; the values are once, few, many and, for expanded clones, a class.

V,size,J,D,length,DNA,CDR3
TRBV7-8,few,TRBJ1-1,TRBD1,14,TGTGCCAGCAGCATGGACAGGGCAAACACTGAAGCTTTCTTT,CASSMDRANTEAFF
TRBV6-1,.,TRBJ1-2,.,13,TGTGCCAGCAGTGAAGGAACATACTATGGCTACACCTTC,CASSEGTYYGYTF
TRBV27,.,TRBJ2-5,.,13,TGTGCCAGCAGCGGCCTAGGGGGGATATCCCAGTACTTC,CASSGLGGISQYF
TRBV12-3/TRBV12-4,.,TRBJ1-2,TRBD1,15,TGTGCCAGCAGTTTAATTTACAGGGGTAGCTATGGCTACACCTTC,CASSLIYRGSYGYTF
TRBV19,.,TRBJ2-3,TRBD1,16,TGTGCCAGTAGTATAGCCCCGGGACAGGGCGCAGATACGCAGTATTTT,CASSIAPGQGADTQYF
TRBV3-1,few,TRBJ2-5,TRBD2,14,TGTGCCAGCTTGGAAACTAGCGGGGGTGAGACCCAGTACTTC,CASLETSGGETQYF
TRBV5-1,.,TRBJ2-2,.,15,TGCGCCAGCAGACCCAGGACGGACCTCACCGGGGAGCTGTTTTTT,CASRPRTDLTGELFF
TRBV7-9,few,TRBJ1-2,TRBD1,15,TGTGCCAGCAGCTCCATGGACAGGGTTCAGTATGGCTACACCTTC,CASSSMDRVQYGYTF
TRBV7-9,few,TRBJ2-3,TRBD2,16,TGTGCCAGCAGCTTGTTAGCGGGGGGGCCGGCAGATACGCAGTATTTT,CASSLLAGGPADTQYF
TRBV24-1,many,TRBJ2-7,.,12,TGTGCCACCCATACAGGGCGAGACGAGCAGTACTTC,CATHTGRDEQYF
TRBV7-9,.,TRBJ1-1,.,14,TGTGCCAGCAGCTTAACACAGATAAACACTGAAGCTTTCTTT,CASSLTQINTEAFF
TRBV10-3,few,TRBJ2-5,.,18,TGTGCCATCAGTGAAGAACCTGGGGGCACCCTTCTCCAAGAGACCCAGTACTTC,CAISEEPGGTLLQETQYF
TRBV5-1,few,TRBJ2-3,.,15,TGCGCCAGCAGCTTCGGGGAGTTTAGCACAGATACGCAGTATTTT,CASSFGEFSTDTQYF
TRBV7-9,.,TRBJ1-2,.,15,TGTGCCAGCAGCCCCGAAGGAGGACAGTCCGATGGCTACACCTTC,CASSPEGGQSDGYTF
TRBV2,few,TRBJ2-1,TRBD2,14,TGTGCCAGCAAGGTTCCGGGGGGGGTCAATGAGCAGTTCTTC,CASKVPGGVNEQFF
TRBV19,few,TRBJ1-6,TRBD1,14,TGTGCCAGTACCTTGACAGGGGTGAATTCACCCCTCCACTTT,CASTLTGVNSPLHF
TRBV5-1,.,TRBJ2-7,TRBD2,18,TGCGCCAGCAGCTTCACACCGGAGGCTAGCGGGGGAGGGAACGAGCAGTACTTC,CASSFTPEASGGGNEQYF
TRBV14,few,TRBJ1-1,.,15,TGTGCCAGCAGCCAAGTATGGGGTAAGGGCACTGAAGCTTTCTTT,CASSQVWGKGTEAFF
TRBV20-1,few,TRBJ2-1,TRBD2,17,TGCAGTGCTAGTGGGGAGACTAGCGGGGATACCTACAATGAGCAGTTCTTC,CSASGETSGDTYNEQFF
TRBV12-3/TRBV12-4,few,TRBJ2-3,.,14,TGTGCCAGCAGCCCGACCCAGAGCACAGATACGCAGTATTTT,CASSPTQSTDTQYF
TRBV7-9,few,TRBJ2-3,.,16,TGTGCCAGCAGCTCCCCGGGGCTCGATTACACAGATACGCAGTATTTT,CASSSPGLDYTDTQYF
TRBV5-1,.,TRBJ1-2,.,15,TGCGCCAGCAGCTTTGGGACGGAGACTAACTATGGCTACACCTTC,CASSFGTETNYGYTF
TRBV7-9,many,TRBJ1-1,.,14,TGTGCCAGCAGCTTTGAGTCGGGATCCACTGAAGCTTTCTTT,CASSFESGSTEAFF
TRBV27,.,TRBJ1-6,.,16,TGTGCCAGCAGTTCATATACAGGGTTCGGTAATTCACCCCTCCACTTT,CASSSYTGFGNSPLHF
TRBV4-2,few,TRBJ2-5,TRBD2,16,TGTGCCAGCAGCCAGACTAGCGGGGGGAACCAAGAGACCCAGTACTTC,CASSQTSGGNQETQYF